This is a list of T cell receptor beta chains from one sample in a study of T cell clones after liver transplantation. Only in-frame clones appear in the TCRdb table, and some are missing; sequencing was by immunoSEQ multiplex PCR. In the table there are more than 95,000 clones, 75% to 90% of which are singletons. Specimen: CD4+ T cells from blood, collected before liver transplant. The origin of the receptors is a human donor who received a liver transplant. Each CDR3 is given with its conserved first and last residue. The order of the fields is V gene, J gene, clone size, D gene, CDR3 protein, CDR3 DNA. The D gene is left open where the match is weak. The size entry is marked missing in some rows and otherwise reads once, few, many or a size class.

v_gene: TRBV6-6
j_gene: TRBJ2-5
abundance: once
d_gene: TRBD1
CDR3aa: CASSGGQGRGETQYF
CDR3nt: TGTGCCAGCAGTGGAGGACAGGGGAGAGGAGAGACCCAGTACTTC

v_gene: TRBV5-1
j_gene: TRBJ1-3
abundance: NA
d_gene: NA
CDR3aa: CASSLAGLVSGNTIYF
CDR3nt: TGCGCCAGCAGCTTGGCAGGGCTTGTCTCTGGAAACACCATATATTTT

v_gene: TRBV14
j_gene: TRBJ1-6
abundance: NA
d_gene: NA
CDR3aa: CASSQVRASPLHF
CDR3nt: TGTGCCAGCAGCCAAGTCAGGGCTTCACCCCTCCACTTT

v_gene: TRBV28
j_gene: TRBJ2-7
abundance: NA
d_gene: TRBD1
CDR3aa: CASRPPGQSYEQYF
CDR3nt: TGTGCCAGCCGACCACCGGGACAGTCCTACGAGCAGTACTTC

v_gene: TRBV28
j_gene: TRBJ1-3
abundance: NA
d_gene: NA
CDR3aa: CASSPGLGISSGNTIYF
CDR3nt: TGTGCCAGCAGTCCCGGTTTGGGGATAAGCTCTGGAAACACCATATATTTT

v_gene: TRBV6-5
j_gene: TRBJ1-2
abundance: NA
d_gene: NA
CDR3aa: CASSTTGSYGYTF
CDR3nt: TGTGCCAGCAGTACGACAGGTTCCTATGGCTACACCTTC

v_gene: TRBV18
j_gene: TRBJ2-4
abundance: NA
d_gene: TRBD1
CDR3aa: CASSPGLPGQVIQYF
CDR3nt: TGTGCCAGCTCACCAGGACTCCCGGGACAGGTCATTCAGTACTTC

v_gene: TRBV7-2
j_gene: TRBJ1-6
abundance: NA
d_gene: NA
CDR3aa: CASSLNLGIEGSSPLHF
CDR3nt: TGTGCCAGCAGCTTAAATTTAGGCATTGAGGGGAGTTCACCCCTCCACTTT

v_gene: TRBV5-1
j_gene: TRBJ1-1
abundance: NA
d_gene: NA
CDR3aa: CASSSNRVNPNTEAFF
CDR3nt: TGCGCCAGCAGCTCGAACAGGGTTAACCCTAACACTGAAGCTTTCTTT

v_gene: TRBV7-2
j_gene: TRBJ1-5
abundance: NA
d_gene: NA
CDR3aa: CASSSSASNQPQHF
CDR3nt: TGTGCCAGCAGCTCATCAGCCAGCAATCAGCCCCAGCATTTT

v_gene: TRBV7-8
j_gene: TRBJ2-7
abundance: NA
d_gene: NA
CDR3aa: CASSSRRDRGEQYF
CDR3nt: TGTGCCAGCAGCTCCAGACGGGATAGAGGCGAGCAGTACTTC

v_gene: TRBV5-1
j_gene: TRBJ2-7
abundance: NA
d_gene: TRBD2
CDR3aa: CASRGRPGGIYEQYF
CDR3nt: TGCGCCAGCAGAGGGCGACCGGGGGGAATTTACGAGCAGTACTTC